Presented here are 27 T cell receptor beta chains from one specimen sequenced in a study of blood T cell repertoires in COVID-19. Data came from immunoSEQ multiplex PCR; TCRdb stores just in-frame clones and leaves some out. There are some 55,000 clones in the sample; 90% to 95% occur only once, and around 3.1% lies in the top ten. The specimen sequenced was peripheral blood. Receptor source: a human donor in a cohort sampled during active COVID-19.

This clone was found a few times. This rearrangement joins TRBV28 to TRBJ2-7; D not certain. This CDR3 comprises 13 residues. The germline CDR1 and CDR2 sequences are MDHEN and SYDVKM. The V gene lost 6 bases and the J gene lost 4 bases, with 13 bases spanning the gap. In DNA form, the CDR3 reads TGTGCCAGCAGACCCATCGGCGGTTACGAGCAGTACTTC. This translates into CASRPIGGYEQYF.

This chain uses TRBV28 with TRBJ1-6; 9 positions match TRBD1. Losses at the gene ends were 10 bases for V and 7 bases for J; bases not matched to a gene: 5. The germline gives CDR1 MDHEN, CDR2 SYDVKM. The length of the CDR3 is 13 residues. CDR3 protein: CATLDRGNSPLHF. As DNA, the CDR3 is TGTGCCACCCTGGACAGGGGAAATTCACCCCTCCACTTT.

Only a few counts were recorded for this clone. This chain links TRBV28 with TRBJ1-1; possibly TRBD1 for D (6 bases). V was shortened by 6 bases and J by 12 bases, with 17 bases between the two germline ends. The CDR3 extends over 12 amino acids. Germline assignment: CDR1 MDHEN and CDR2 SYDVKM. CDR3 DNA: TGTGCCAGCAGCCAAAGGACAGTTGAGACTTTCTTT. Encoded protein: CASSQRTVETFF.

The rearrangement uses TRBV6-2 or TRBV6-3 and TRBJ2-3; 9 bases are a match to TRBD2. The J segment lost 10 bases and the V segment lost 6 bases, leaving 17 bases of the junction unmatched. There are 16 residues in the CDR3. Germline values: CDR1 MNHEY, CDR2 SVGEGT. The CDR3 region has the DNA TGTGCCAGCAGCCCAGGGGGGGCTAGCGGGGCATCAGCGCAGTATTTT. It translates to CASSPGGASGASAQYF.

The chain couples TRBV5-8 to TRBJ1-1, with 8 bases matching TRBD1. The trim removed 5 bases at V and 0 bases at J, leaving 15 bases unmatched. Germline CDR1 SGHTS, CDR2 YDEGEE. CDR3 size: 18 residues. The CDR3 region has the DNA TGTGCCAGCAGTTTCCCGGGACAGGCTTCCCTCCTGAACACTGAAGCTTTCTTT. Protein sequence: CASSFPGQASLLNTEAFF.

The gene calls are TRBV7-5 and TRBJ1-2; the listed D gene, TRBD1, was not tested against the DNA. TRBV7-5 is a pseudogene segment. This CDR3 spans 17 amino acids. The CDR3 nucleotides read TGTGCCAGAAGCCCAACGGGACAGGGAAGGGTTGACTATGGCTACACCTTC. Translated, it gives CARSPTGQGRVDYGYTF.

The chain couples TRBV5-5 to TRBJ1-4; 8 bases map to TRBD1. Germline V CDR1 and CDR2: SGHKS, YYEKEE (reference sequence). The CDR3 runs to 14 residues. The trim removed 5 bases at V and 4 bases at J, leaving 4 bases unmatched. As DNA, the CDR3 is TGTGCCAGCAGTTCAGGGGGCTATAATGAAAAACTGTTTTTT. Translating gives CASSSGGYNEKLFF.

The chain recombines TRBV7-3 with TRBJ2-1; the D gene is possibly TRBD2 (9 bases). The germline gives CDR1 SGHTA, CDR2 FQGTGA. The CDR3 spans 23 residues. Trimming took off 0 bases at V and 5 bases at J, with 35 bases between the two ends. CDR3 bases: TGTGCCAGCAGCTTAACTGGGGACGTTTCGGGACAGGCCTGGACTAGCGAACACAATGAGCAGTTCTTC. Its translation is CASSLTGDVSGQAWTSEHNEQFF.

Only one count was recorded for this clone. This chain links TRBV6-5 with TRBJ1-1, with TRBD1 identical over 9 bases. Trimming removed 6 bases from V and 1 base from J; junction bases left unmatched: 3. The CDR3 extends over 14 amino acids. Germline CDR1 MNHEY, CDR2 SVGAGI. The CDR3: CASSGTGWNTEAFF. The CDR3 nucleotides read TGTGCCAGCAGCGGGACAGGGTGGAACACTGAAGCTTTCTTT.

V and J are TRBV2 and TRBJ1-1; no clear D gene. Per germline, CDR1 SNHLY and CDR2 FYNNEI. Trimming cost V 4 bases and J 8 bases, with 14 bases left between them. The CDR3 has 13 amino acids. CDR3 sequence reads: CASSGFQVVEAFF. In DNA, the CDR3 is TGTGCCAGCAGTGGATTTCAGGTAGTAGAAGCTTTCTTT.

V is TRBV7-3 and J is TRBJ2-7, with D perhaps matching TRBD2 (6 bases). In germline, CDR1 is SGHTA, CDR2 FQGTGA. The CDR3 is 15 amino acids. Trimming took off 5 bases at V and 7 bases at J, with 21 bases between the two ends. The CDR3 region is CASSPSGTQRREQYF. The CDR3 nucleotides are TGTGCCAGCAGCCCCTCCGGGACTCAGAGGAGGGAGCAGTACTTC.

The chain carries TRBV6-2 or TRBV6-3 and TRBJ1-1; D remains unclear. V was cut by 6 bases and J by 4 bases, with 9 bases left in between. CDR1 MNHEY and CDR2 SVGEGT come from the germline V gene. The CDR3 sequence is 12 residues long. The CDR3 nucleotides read TGTGCCAGCAGCCCGGAGGGCACTGAAGCTTTCTTT. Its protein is CASSPEGTEAFF.

DNA for the CDR3: TGTGCCAGCAGTATTAGCGGGAAATCAGTATCCATCATCGGGGAGCTGTTTTTT. Protein sequence: CASSISGKSVSIIGELFF. The chain couples TRBV6-2 or TRBV6-3 to TRBJ2-2, with 8 bases identical to TRBD2. CDR3 size: 18 residues. Germline V gene sequence: CDR1 MNHEY, CDR2 SVGEGT. V gave up 5 bases and J gave up 7 bases; unmatched junction bases: 18.

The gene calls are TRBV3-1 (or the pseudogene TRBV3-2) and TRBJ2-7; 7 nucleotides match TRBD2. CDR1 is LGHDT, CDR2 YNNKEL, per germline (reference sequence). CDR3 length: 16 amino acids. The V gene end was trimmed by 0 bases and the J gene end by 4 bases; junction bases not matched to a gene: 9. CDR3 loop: CASSQDLASGGYEQYF. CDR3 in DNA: TGTGCCAGCAGCCAAGATCTGGCTAGCGGAGGGTACGAGCAGTACTTC.

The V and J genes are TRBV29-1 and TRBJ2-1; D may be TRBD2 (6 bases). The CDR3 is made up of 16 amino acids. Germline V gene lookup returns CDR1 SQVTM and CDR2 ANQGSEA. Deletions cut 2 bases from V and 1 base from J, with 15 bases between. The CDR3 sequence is CSVETAGSGSYNEQFF. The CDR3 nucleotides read TGCAGCGTTGAAACGGCGGGAAGCGGGTCCTACAATGAGCAGTTCTTC.

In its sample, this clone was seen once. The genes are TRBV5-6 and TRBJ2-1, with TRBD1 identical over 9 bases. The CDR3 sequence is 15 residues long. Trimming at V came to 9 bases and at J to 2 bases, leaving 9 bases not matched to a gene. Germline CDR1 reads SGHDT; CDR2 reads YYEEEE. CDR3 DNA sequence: TGTGCCACCACGCGGGACAGGGCTCCCTACAATGAGCAGTTCTTC. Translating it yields CATTRDRAPYNEQFF.

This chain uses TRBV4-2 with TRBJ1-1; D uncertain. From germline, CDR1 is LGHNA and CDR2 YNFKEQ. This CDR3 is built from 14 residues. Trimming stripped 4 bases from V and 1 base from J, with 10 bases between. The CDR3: CASSRAAGNTEAFF. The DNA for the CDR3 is TGTGCCAGCAGCCGAGCAGCAGGGAACACTGAAGCTTTCTTT.

The CDR3 loop reads CASSPTGTDTQYF. CDR3 nucleotide sequence: TGTGCCAGCTCTCCCACAGGGACAGATACGCAGTATTTT. The chain is built from TRBV18 and TRBJ2-3; a possible D gene is TRBD1 (6 bases). Germline-derived CDR1 and CDR2 are KGHSH and LQKENI. Trimming pared 6 bases from V and 3 bases from J, leaving 10 bases between. The CDR3 is 13 amino acids.

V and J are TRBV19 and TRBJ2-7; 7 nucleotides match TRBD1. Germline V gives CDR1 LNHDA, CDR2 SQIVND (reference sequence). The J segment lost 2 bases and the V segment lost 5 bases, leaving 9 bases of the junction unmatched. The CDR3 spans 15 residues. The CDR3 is CASSESGTEPYEQYF. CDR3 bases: TGTGCCAGTAGTGAGTCCGGGACAGAGCCCTACGAGCAGTACTTC.

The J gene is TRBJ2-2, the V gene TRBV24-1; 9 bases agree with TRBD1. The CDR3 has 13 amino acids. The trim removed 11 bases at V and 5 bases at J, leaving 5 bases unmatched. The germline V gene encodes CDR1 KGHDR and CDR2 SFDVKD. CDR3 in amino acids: CASGQGRTGELFF. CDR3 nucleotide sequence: TGTGCCAGTGGACAGGGGAGAACCGGGGAGCTGTTTTTT.

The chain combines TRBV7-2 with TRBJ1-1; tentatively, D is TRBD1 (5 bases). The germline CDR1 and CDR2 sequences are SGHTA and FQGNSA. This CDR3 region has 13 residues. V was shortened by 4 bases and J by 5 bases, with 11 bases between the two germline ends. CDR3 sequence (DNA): TGTGCCAGCAGCTCCAACAGGTTTACTGAAGCTTTCTTT. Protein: CASSSNRFTEAFF.

In DNA form, the CDR3 reads TGTGCCAGCAGCTTAGACGGGACAGGGTGGACTGAAGCTTTCTTT. It is translated as CASSLDGTGWTEAFF. The rearrangement links TRBV7-8 to TRBJ1-1; 9 bases align to TRBD1. CDR3 length equals 15 residues. With V trimmed by 1 base and J by 5 bases, 5 bases remained unmatched. Germline V lookup: CDR1 SGHVS, CDR2 FQNEAQ.

The CDR3 sequence: CASSKIPGSPLHF. The CDR3, as DNA: TGTGCCAGCAGCAAAATACCCGGTTCACCCCTCCACTTT. V and J are TRBV7-9 and TRBJ1-6, with unresolved D. The germline V and J ends were trimmed by 5 bases and 9 bases, with 11 bases remaining between them. CDR1 is SEHNR and CDR2 is FQNEAQ in the germline V gene (reference sequence). CDR3 length: 13 amino acids. The complete variable domain, with remaining parts taken from reference TRBV7-9 and TRBJ1-6, reads DTGVSQNPRHKITKRGQNVTFRCDPISEHNRLYWYRQTLGQGPEFLTYFQNEAQLEKSRLLSDRFSAERPKGSFSTLEIQRTEQGDSAMYLCASSKIPGSPLHFGNGTRLTVT.

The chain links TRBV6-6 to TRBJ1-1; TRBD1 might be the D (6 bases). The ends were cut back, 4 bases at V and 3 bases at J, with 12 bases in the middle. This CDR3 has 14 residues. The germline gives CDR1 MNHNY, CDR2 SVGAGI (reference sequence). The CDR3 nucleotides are TGTGCCAGCAGTTTCAGGGACACCCACACTGAAGCTTTCTTT. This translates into CASSFRDTHTEAFF.

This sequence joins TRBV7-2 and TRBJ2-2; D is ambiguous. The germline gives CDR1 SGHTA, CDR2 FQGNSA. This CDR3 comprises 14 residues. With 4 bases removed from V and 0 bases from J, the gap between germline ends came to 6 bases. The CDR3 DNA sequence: TGTGCCAGCAGCTCAATCACGAACACCGGGGAGCTGTTTTTT. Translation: CASSSITNTGELFF.

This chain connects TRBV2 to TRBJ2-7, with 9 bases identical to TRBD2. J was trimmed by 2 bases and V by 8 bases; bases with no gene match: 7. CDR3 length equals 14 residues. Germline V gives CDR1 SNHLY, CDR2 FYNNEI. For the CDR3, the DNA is TGTGCCAGCTCAATGGGACTAGCCCCCTACGAGCAGTACTTC. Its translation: CASSMGLAPYEQYF.

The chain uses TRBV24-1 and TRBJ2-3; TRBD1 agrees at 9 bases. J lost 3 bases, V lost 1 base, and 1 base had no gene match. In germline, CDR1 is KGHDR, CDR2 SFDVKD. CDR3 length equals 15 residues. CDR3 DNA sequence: TGTGCCACCAGTGATTTTGGGACAGGGACAGATACGCAGTATTTT. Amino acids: CATSDFGTGTDTQYF.